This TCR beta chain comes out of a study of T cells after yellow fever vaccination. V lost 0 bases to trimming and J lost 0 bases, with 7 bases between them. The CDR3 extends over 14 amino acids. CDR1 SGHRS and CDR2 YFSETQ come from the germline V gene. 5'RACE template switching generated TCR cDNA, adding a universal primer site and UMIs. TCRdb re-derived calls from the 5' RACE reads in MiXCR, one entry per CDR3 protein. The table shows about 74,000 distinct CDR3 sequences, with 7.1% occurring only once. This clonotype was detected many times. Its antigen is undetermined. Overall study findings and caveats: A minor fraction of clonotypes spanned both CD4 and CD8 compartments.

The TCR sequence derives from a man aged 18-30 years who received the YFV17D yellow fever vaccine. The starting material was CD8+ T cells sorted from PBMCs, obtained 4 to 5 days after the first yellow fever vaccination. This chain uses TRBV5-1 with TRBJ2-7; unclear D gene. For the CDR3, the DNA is TGCGCCAGCAGCTTGGACGGGTACTCCTACGAGCAGTACGTC. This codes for CASSLDGYSYEQYV.